Shown below are 10 T cell receptor beta chains from a single sample sequenced in a study of cytomegalovirus exposure and HLA in healthy donors. The PCR had 60 Vbeta and 13 Jbeta primers. TCRdb keeps only in-frame clones here, not all; method: immunoSEQ multiplex PCR. The sample consists of 100,000 or so clones, 62% of them appearing once. What was sequenced was PBMCs. The receptors were gathered from a woman aged 25 to 39 in good health and CMV-seropositive.

The gene calls are TRBV2 and TRBJ2-7, with a weak D call TRBD1 (6 bases). The CDR3 covers 12 residues. Trimming took off 4 bases at V and 4 bases at J, with 8 bases between the two ends. The germline CDR1 and CDR2 sequences are SNHLY and FYNNEI. CDR3 bases: TGTGCCAGCAGTGGGCAGGGGTACGAGCAGTACTTC. Its protein is CASSGQGYEQYF.

The genes are TRBV7-2 and TRBJ2-5; the match to TRBD1 covers 9 bases. The CDR3 runs to 15 residues. The germline CDR1 and CDR2 sequences are SGHTA and FQGNSA. V was pared by 4 bases and J by 1 base, with 4 bases of the junction left unmatched. CDR3 in amino acids: CASSWGQGGQETQYF. The CDR3 bases are TGTGCCAGCAGCTGGGGACAGGGAGGCCAAGAGACCCAGTACTTC.

This chain uses TRBV5-4 with TRBJ2-1, with D perhaps TRBD2 (7 bases). In germline, CDR1 is SGHNT, CDR2 YYREEE (reference sequence). The V and J ends lost 3 bases and 10 bases respectively, with 20 bases between them. The CDR3 extends over 15 amino acids. The CDR3 is CASSSKGGGTSEQFF. The CDR3 nucleotides read TGTGCCAGCAGCTCCAAGGGGGGAGGGACCAGCGAGCAGTTCTTC. Full variable domain (missing parts from reference TRBV5-4 and TRBJ2-1): ETGVTQSPTHLIKTRGQQVTLRCSSQSGHNTVSWYQQALGQGPQFIFQYYREEENGRGNFPPRFSGLQFPNYSSELNVNALELDDSALYLCASSSKGGGTSEQFFGPGTRLTVL.

This clone was counted only a few times. V and J are TRBV6-6 and TRBJ1-2; D ambiguous. V lost 10 bases and J 4 bases, leaving 10 bases between the germline ends. This CDR3 has 11 amino acids. Germline CDR1 reads MNHNY; CDR2 reads SVGAGI (reference sequence). CDR3: CATSIAYGYTF. CDR3 coding DNA: TGTGCCACCTCCATAGCCTATGGCTACACCTTC.

A note on this clone: The sample contains more than one DNA sequence encoding this CDR3. V is TRBV5-1 and J is TRBJ1-1; 7 bases map to TRBD1. CDR1 and CDR2 from the germline V gene are SGHRS and YFSETQ. Trimming took 0 bases from V and 5 from J; bases not matched to a gene: 4. The CDR3 length is 14 residues. CDR3 protein: CASSLGQGGTEAFF. In DNA form, the CDR3 reads TGCGCCAGCAGCTTGGGACAGGGTGGGACTGAAGCTTTCTTT.

DNA of the CDR3: TGTGCCACCAGCAGAGACAGGGGCCTGAACACTGAAGCTTTCTTT. Encoded protein: CATSRDRGLNTEAFF. The chain has TRBV15 and TRBJ1-1; tentatively, D is TRBD1 (6 bases). Germline CDR1 is LNHNV and CDR2 is YYDKDF (reference sequence). The CDR3 sequence is 15 residues long. Between the trimmed V and J ends, which lost 0 bases and 0 bases, there was a span of 8 bases.

The count of this clone is one. The rearrangement joins TRBV28 to TRBJ2-7; D is uncertain. This CDR3 has 12 residues. Trimming left V 2 bases short and J 4 bases short, with 6 bases between. Germline V gene data show CDR1 as MDHEN and CDR2 as SYDVKM. The CDR3 DNA reads TGTGCCAGCAGTTTACGGGTTTACGAGCAGTACTTC. Translation gives CASSLRVYEQYF. Combining the CDR3 with reference TRBV28 and TRBJ2-7 gives the whole variable domain DVKVTQSSRYLVKRTGEKVFLECVQDMDHENMFWYRQDPGLGLRLIYFSYDVKMKEKGDIPEGYSVSREKKERFSLILESASTNQTSMYLCASSLRVYEQYFGPGTRLTVT.

The rearrangement joins TRBV15 to TRBJ2-3, with 10 bases lining up with TRBD2. Germline lookup yields CDR1 LNHNV and CDR2 YYDKDF (reference sequence). V shed 0 bases, J shed 5 bases, and the junction held 5 bases outside the gene matches. The CDR3 has 16 residues. For the CDR3, the DNA is TGTGCCACCAGCAGAGACCCTAGCGGGGGTGGAGATACGCAGTATTTT. Its translation is CATSRDPSGGGDTQYF. Filled out from reference TRBV15 and TRBJ2-3, the complete variable domain reads DAMVIQNPRYQVTQFGKPVTLSCSQTLNHNVMYWYQQKSSQAPKLLFHYYDKDFNNEADTPDNFQSRRPNTSFCFLDIRSPGLGDTAMYLCATSRDPSGGGDTQYFGPGTRLTVL.

The J gene is TRBJ2-4, the V gene TRBV2; tentative D call: TRBD2 (6 bases). The CDR3 covers 15 residues. Germline values: CDR1 SNHLY, CDR2 FYNNEI. Trimming stripped 1 base from V and 0 bases from J, with 7 bases between. CDR3 coding DNA: TGTGCCAGCAGTGAAGGGCGGGGAGCCAAAAACATTCAGTACTTC. This codes for CASSEGRGAKNIQYF.

The genes are TRBV6-4 and TRBJ2-5; D remains unclear. The CDR3 contains 12 residues. Per the germline V gene, CDR1 is MRHNA and CDR2 is SNTAGT. Trimming cost V 2 bases and J 7 bases, with 8 bases left between them. The CDR3 sequence is CASSDGYGTQYF. The CDR3 DNA reads TGTGCCAGCAGTGACGGTTACGGGACCCAGTACTTC.